The 30 T cell receptor beta chains given below trace back to one sample, sequenced in a study of T cells after yellow fever vaccination. In TCRdb, the 5' RACE reads were re-called with MiXCR into one record per CDR3 protein. The sample has 60,000 to 95,000 distinct CDR3 sequences; around 7.7% are singletons. Source: CD8+ T cells sorted from PBMCs, taken 9 to 11 days after the first yellow fever vaccination. The source is a man between 18 and 29 years old who received the YFV17D yellow fever vaccine.

In its sample, this clonotype was seen many times. The CDR3 DNA follows: TGTGCCACCCGGGACGCGGGCTCTGGGGCCAACGTCCTGACTTTC. Translated: CATRDAGSGANVLTF. The chain links TRBV12-3 or TRBV12-4 to TRBJ2-6; D possibly uses TRBD1 or TRBD2 (5 bases each). The CDR3 sequence is 15 residues long. V was clipped by 10 bases and J by 0 bases, with 13 bases between them.

This clonotype came up a few times. This chain joins TRBV6-5 and TRBJ2-5, with TRBD1 matching over 7 bases. V trimming: 6 bases; J trimming: 5 bases; junction bases outside the gene matches: 9. This CDR3 comprises 14 residues. Per the germline V gene, CDR1 is MNHEY and CDR2 is SVGAGI. CDR3 in DNA: TGTGCCAGCAGCCGGGACAGTGAAGTGGAGACCCAGTACTTC. Amino acids: CASSRDSEVETQYF.

The chain couples TRBV3-1 to TRBJ2-5, with no clear D. Looked up from germline, CDR1 is LGHDT and CDR2 is YNNKEL (reference sequence). Trimming stripped 0 bases from V and 2 bases from J, with 7 bases between. CDR3 length equals 14 residues. The CDR3 reads CASSQETYQETQYF. The CDR3 DNA reads as TGTGCCAGCAGCCAAGAGACTTATCAAGAGACCCAGTACTTC.

This clonotype turned up a few times. The chain joins TRBV3-1 to TRBJ1-4; no definite D call. Germline lookup yields CDR1 LGHDT and CDR2 YNNKEL (reference sequence). There are 16 residues in the CDR3. Trimming left V 4 bases short and J 0 bases short, with 12 bases between. CDR3 bases: TGTGCCAGCAGCCCACGTGACCGGACAACTAATGAAAAACTGTTTTTT. It is translated as CASSPRDRTTNEKLFF.

The V gene is TRBV7-8, the J gene TRBJ2-1; 9 positions agree with TRBD1. CDR1 and CDR2 (germline): SGHVS, FQNEAQ. CDR3 size: 16 residues. The V and J ends lost 5 bases and 5 bases, in that order; junction bases with no gene match: 10. For the CDR3, the DNA is TGTGCCAGCAGCCCGGTCGGGACAGGGAACCACAATGAGCAGTTCTTC. Amino acids: CASSPVGTGNHNEQFF.

This clonotype was counted many times. The V and J genes are TRBV5-5 and TRBJ2-7; tentatively, D is TRBD1 or TRBD2 (5 bases each). Trimming removed 2 bases from V and 7 bases from J, with 19 bases in between. CDR1 is SGHKS, CDR2 YYEKEE, per germline (reference sequence). The CDR3 covers 15 residues. CDR3 region: CASSFFPGTLGEQYF. In nucleotides, the CDR3 is TGTGCCAGCAGCTTTTTTCCGGGGACCCTCGGGGAGCAGTACTTC. The full variable domain, its missing parts supplied by reference TRBV5-5 and TRBJ2-7, is DAGVTQSPTHLIKTRGQQVTLRCSPISGHKSVSWYQQVLGQGPQFIFQYYEKEERGRGNFPDRFSARQFPNYSSELNVNALLLGDSALYLCASSFFPGTLGEQYFGPGTRLTVT.

This clonotype was counted a single time. A read error is possible here, since a much larger clone lies one base away. The rearrangement joins TRBV13 to TRBJ2-1; D unclear. The length of the CDR3 is 12 residues. V dropped 5 bases and J dropped 12 bases, with 14 bases sitting between them. The germline V gene has CDR1 PRHDT and CDR2 FYEKMQ (reference sequence). In nucleotides, the CDR3 is TGTGCCAGCAGCCTGGACCGGATGGTGCAGTTCTTC. Translation: CASSLDRMVQFF.

The chain uses TRBV23-1 and TRBJ2-7; D is unclear. TRBV23-1 is known as an ORF, though its function is uncertain. This CDR3 region has 13 residues. V lost 1 base and J lost 3, with 7 bases in between. As DNA, the CDR3 is TGCGCCAGCAGTCAATTGATCGGCTACGAGCAGTACGTC. Encoded protein: CASSQLIGYEQYV.

This clonotype appeared many times. This chain links TRBV29-1 with TRBJ1-5; 9 nucleotides agree with TRBD1. CDR1 is SQVTM and CDR2 is ANQGSEA in the germline V gene. The CDR3 is made up of 12 amino acids. The V segment lost 6 bases and the J segment 5 bases; nucleotides outside the gene matches: 2. This CDR3 is CSVGTGYQPQHF. In DNA form, the CDR3 reads TGCAGCGTCGGGACAGGGTATCAGCCCCAGCATTTT.

There are a few counts of this clonotype. The chain links TRBV27 to TRBJ2-7; 9 nucleotides match TRBD1. Trimming removed 2 bases from V and 7 bases from J; junction bases left unmatched: 12. Germline lookup yields CDR1 MNHEY and CDR2 SMNVEV (reference sequence). CDR3 length: 16 amino acids. The CDR3 coding sequence is TGTGCCAGCAGTTTAATTAAGGGACAGGGTCCGGGGGAGCAGTACTTC. The encoded protein is CASSLIKGQGPGEQYF.

The V and J genes are TRBV29-1 and TRBJ2-6; D gene uncertain. CDR3 length: 12 residues. From germline, CDR1 is SQVTM and CDR2 ANQGSEA. V lost 8 bases, J lost 1 base, and 6 bases lay in between. The CDR3 region is CSSISGANVLTF. The CDR3 region has the DNA TGCAGCTCAATATCTGGGGCCAACGTCCTGACTTTC.

This clonotype has a count of ten or more. V and J are TRBV4-2 and TRBJ1-1; no definite D call. This CDR3 contains 13 residues. Germline V gene sequence: CDR1 LGHNA, CDR2 YNFKEQ. V was trimmed by 2 bases and J by 4 bases, leaving 8 bases between them. The CDR3 region has the DNA TGTGCCAGCAGCCAATTTCCGCTCACTGAAGCTTTCTTT. Translating it yields CASSQFPLTEAFF.

The genes are TRBV7-2 and TRBJ2-2; TRBD2 matches 10 bases. Trimming at V came to 2 bases and at J to 6 bases, leaving 9 bases not matched to a gene. Germline CDR1 and CDR2: SGHTA and FQGNSA. There are 17 residues in the CDR3. In DNA form, the CDR3 reads TGTGCCAGCAGCTTAAGTGAAGCGGGGGGGCCTTCCGGGGAGCTGTTTTTT. Protein: CASSLSEAGGPSGELFF. Drawing the rest from reference TRBV7-2 and TRBJ2-2, the complete variable domain is GAGVSQSPSNKVTEKGKDVELRCDPISGHTALYWYRQSLGQGLEFLIYFQGNSAPDKSGLPSDRFSAERTGGSVSTLTIQRTQQEDSAVYLCASSLSEAGGPSGELFFGEGSRLTVL.

The J gene is TRBJ1-3, the V gene TRBV6-1; D unclear. Trimming shortened V by 2 bases and J by 4 bases, and 21 bases separated the two germline ends. The CDR3 runs 18 residues. From germline, CDR1 is MNHNS and CDR2 SASEGT. The CDR3 DNA sequence: TGTGCCAGCAGTGAACTAATCCCTGCGTGGGGATCGGGAAACACCATATATTTT. It is translated as CASSELIPAWGSGNTIYF.

Here the CDR3 reads CASSNGPYEQYF. CDR3 in DNA: TGTGCCAGCAGTAACGGGCCATACGAGCAGTACTTC. The J gene is TRBJ2-7, the V gene TRBV6-5; D remains unclear. The CDR3 is 12 amino acids. Germline lookup yields CDR1 MNHEY and CDR2 SVGAGI. Trimming removed 5 bases at V and 4 bases at J, with 9 bases between.

This clonotype turned up a few times. V usage is TRBV6-2 or TRBV6-3 and J usage is TRBJ2-3; either TRBD1 or TRBD2 may supply D (6 bases each). There are 15 residues in the CDR3. Trimming stripped 5 bases from V and 3 bases from J, with 15 bases between. Germline V gene lookup returns CDR1 MNHEY and CDR2 SVGEGT. The CDR3 reads CASSRSPGATDTQYF. The CDR3 DNA reads as TGTGCCAGCAGTCGATCTCCGGGGGCGACAGATACGCAGTATTTT.

This clonotype was recorded at least ten times. V usage is TRBV10-2 and J usage is TRBJ2-1; D perhaps matches TRBD2 (6 bases). The germline V gene has CDR1 WSHSY and CDR2 SAAADI. Deletions cut 1 base from V and 10 bases from J, with 14 bases between. This CDR3 is built from 14 residues. The CDR3 DNA sequence: TGCGCCAGCAGTGAGTACGTGAGGGGAGGCGAGCAGTTCTTC. This sequence encodes CASSEYVRGGEQFF.

This clonotype was counted many times. This chain joins TRBV6-2 or TRBV6-3 and TRBJ2-1, with 7 nucleotides matching TRBD2. CDR3 length: 14 amino acids. V was pared by 2 bases and J by 8 bases, with 6 bases of the junction left unmatched. Germline-derived CDR1 and CDR2 are MNHEY and SVGEGT. The CDR3 spells CASSYGLAADEQFF. Written as DNA, the CDR3 is TGTGCCAGCAGTTACGGGCTAGCGGCGGATGAGCAGTTCTTC.

J is TRBJ1-5 and V is TRBV19; unclear D gene. Germline V gives CDR1 LNHDA, CDR2 SQIVND (reference sequence). V lost 1 base and J lost 1, with 5 bases in between. CDR3 size: 14 residues. CDR3: CASSIGHSNQPQHF. CDR3 DNA sequence: TGTGCCAGTAGTATAGGACACAGCAATCAGCCCCAGCATTTT.

The table lists this clonotype with many counts. The rearrangement uses TRBV4-1 and TRBJ2-1, with 7 bases matching TRBD2. The CDR3 runs to 16 residues. Germline trimming cut 1 base from V and 4 bases from J; bases unmatched to any gene: 7. The germline gives CDR1 MGHRA, CDR2 YSYEKL. The CDR3 coding sequence is TGCGCCAGCAGCCAAGCGGGGGGTGGCGAATACAATGAGCAGTTCTTC. This encodes CASSQAGGGEYNEQFF.

The table lists this clonotype with many counts. This chain joins TRBV12-3 or TRBV12-4 and TRBJ1-2, with D unclear. The CDR3 length is 12 residues. Trimming stripped 9 bases from V and 0 bases from J, with 8 bases between. CDR3 nucleotides: TGTGCCAGTTCAGAGGCTAACTATGGCTACACCTTC. It specifies CASSEANYGYTF.

The rearrangement links TRBV7-9 to TRBJ2-5; TRBD1 is a possible D gene (6 bases). The germline V gene encodes CDR1 SEHNR and CDR2 FQNEAQ (reference sequence). There are 14 residues in the CDR3. V was cut by 2 bases and J by 5 bases, with 12 bases left in between. CDR3 amino acids: CASSLPAGAETQYF. CDR3 in DNA: TGTGCCAGCAGCTTACCAGCAGGGGCGGAGACCCAGTACTTC.

The chain carries TRBV6-6 and TRBJ2-3; the match to TRBD2 covers 7 bases. Per germline, CDR1 MNHNY and CDR2 SVGAGI (reference sequence). V shed 9 bases and J 5 bases; nucleotides not matched to a gene: 8. The CDR3 is 13 amino acids. CDR3 sequence (DNA): TGTGCCAGTGCCGGGCTAGCGGTAGATACGCAGTATTTT. Its translation is CASAGLAVDTQYF.

This chain connects TRBV11-1 to TRBJ2-5; 7 bases agree with TRBD2. Losses at the gene ends were 1 base for V and 2 bases for J; bases not matched to a gene: 4. This CDR3 is built from 15 residues. Germline CDR1 and CDR2: SGHAT and FQDESV (reference sequence). The DNA of the CDR3 is TGTGCCAGCAGCTTAGAAGCTAGCGGTCAAGAGACCCAGTACTTC. Its translation is CASSLEASGQETQYF.

This clonotype came up many times. The chain links TRBV9 to TRBJ1-1; TRBD1 aligns across 9 bases. Germline V gene lookup returns CDR1 SGDLS and CDR2 YYNGEE. The CDR3 is 14 amino acids. J lost 1 base, V lost 4 bases, and 2 bases had no gene match. The CDR3 reads CASSTGQGNTEAFF. CDR3 DNA sequence: TGTGCCAGCAGCACGGGACAGGGGAACACTGAAGCTTTCTTT.

In this sample, this clonotype turned up many times. The rearrangement uses TRBV6-1 and TRBJ1-4, with D possibly matching TRBD1 (6 bases). CDR3 length: 16 residues. Germline V gene lookup returns CDR1 MNHNS and CDR2 SASEGT. Deletions cut 6 bases from V and 3 bases from J, with 17 bases between. The CDR3 DNA is TGTGCCAGCAGCCGCTATCGGACAGTTGCTAATGAAAAACTGTTTTTT. The encoded protein is CASSRYRTVANEKLFF.

V is TRBV28 and J is TRBJ2-5; 15 bases are a match to TRBD2. V dropped 6 bases and J dropped 2; count of bases not matched to a gene: 4. The CDR3 totals 16 residues. Germline V gene lookup returns CDR1 MDHEN and CDR2 SYDVKM. Here the CDR3 DNA reads TGTGCCAGCAGAACCGGGACTAGCGGGGGGCAAGAGACCCAGTACTTC. It codes for CASRTGTSGGQETQYF.

There are a few counts of this clonotype. V usage is TRBV30 and J usage is TRBJ1-1, with D possibly matching TRBD1 (5 bases). Germline-derived CDR1 and CDR2 are GTSNPN and SVGIG (reference sequence). Between the trimmed V and J ends, which lost 3 bases and 9 bases, there was a span of 11 bases. The CDR3 length is 11 residues. CDR3 protein: CAWSTGAQAFF. The DNA of the CDR3 is TGTGCCTGGAGCACAGGAGCTCAAGCTTTCTTT.

This clonotype occurred many times. V usage is TRBV7-2 and J usage is TRBJ2-2, with D uncertain. This CDR3 is 15 amino acids long. Between the trimmed V and J ends, which lost 4 bases and 6 bases, there was a span of 15 bases. The V gene's germline CDR1 is SGHTA and CDR2 FQGNSA. The CDR3 coding sequence is TGTGCCAGCAGCTCTCTCCCAGGAACCGCCGGGGAGCTGTTTTTT. Translation gives CASSSLPGTAGELFF.

This clonotype was counted many times. One junction end disagrees with the germline gene, perhaps due to a read error. The CDR3: CASSLGPGSYEQYF. Written as DNA, the CDR3 is TGTGCCAGTAGTTTGGGCCCGGGGTCCTACGAGCAGTACTTC. The rearrangement joins TRBV27 to TRBJ2-7, with D possibly being TRBD2 (5 bases). The CDR3 consists of 14 residues. Germline V gene data show CDR1 as MNHEY and CDR2 as SMNVEV (reference sequence).